These 32 T cell receptor beta chains were sequenced from one sample in a study of naive and memory T cell subsets (dated by TCRdb to about 2017). Libraries came from UMI-ligation and nested PCR. Sequencing relied on an Illumina MiSeq. The beta constant-region primer consisted of an equimolar mixture of two oligonucleotides that together covered TRBC1 and TRBC2. Four rounds of PCR, combining the SP2 primer with nested alpha and beta constant-region primers, were used to amplify the ligated cDNA. TCRdb itself trimmed the public reads at Q25 with fastp, ran MiXCR and retained productive beta chains. Each entry is one CDR3 protein sequence, shown with its most common DNA and genes. Recorded for this sample are 95,000 to 150,000 distinct CDR3 sequences; about 36% of them occurred a single time. The top ten hold around 0.92% of the sample. The sample consisted of central memory CD4+ T cells from blood. This sample's cell subset or site label indicates: central memory, CD45RA- CD27+. These receptors were collected from a human donor in good health.

The chain links TRBV23-1 to TRBJ2-3; no clear D gene. TRBV23-1 is identified as an open reading frame with a role that is uncertain. The V and J ends lost 0 bases and 6 bases respectively, with 16 bases between them. There are 16 residues in the CDR3. The CDR3 DNA reads as TGCGCCAGCAGTCAATCGGACGACGCCACTGTGGATACGCAGTATTTT. This codes for CASSQSDDATVDTQYF.

There are a few counts of this clonotype. The chain has TRBV24-1 and TRBJ1-1; D call uncertain. Trimming stripped 3 bases from V and 5 bases from J, with 9 bases between. The CDR3 is 13 amino acids. Germline V gene data show CDR1 as KGHDR and CDR2 as SFDVKD. CDR3: CATSDAGWTEAFF. The CDR3 DNA sequence: TGTGCCACCAGTGATGCAGGCTGGACTGAAGCTTTCTTT.

This sequence joins TRBV4-1 and TRBJ1-2; D is possibly TRBD1 (6 bases). Germline-derived CDR1 and CDR2 are MGHRA and YSYEKL. The CDR3 runs 14 residues. V was pared by 2 bases and J by 5 bases, with 12 bases between. In DNA, the CDR3 is TGCGCCAGCAGCCAAACCACAGGGATTTATGGCTACACCTTC. Translating it yields CASSQTTGIYGYTF.

This clonotype appeared a few times. The rearrangement links TRBV20-1 to TRBJ2-7; possible D gene TRBD1, 6 bases. Trimming cost V 6 bases and J 2 bases, with 17 bases left between them. This CDR3 is built from 14 residues. Germline V CDR1 and CDR2: DFQATT, SNEGSKA (reference sequence). The CDR3 protein is CSARKTGGAYEQYF. The CDR3 coding sequence is TGCAGTGCAAGGAAGACAGGAGGTGCCTACGAGCAGTACTTC.

DNA for the CDR3: TGCGCCAGCAGCGTGGACACCTTCTATGGCTACACCTTC. Translation gives CASSVDTFYGYTF. The rearrangement links TRBV5-1 to TRBJ1-2; maybe TRBD1 (5 bases). Deletions cut 4 bases from V and 4 bases from J, with 11 bases between. The CDR3 is made up of 13 amino acids. Germline V gene sequence: CDR1 SGHRS, CDR2 YFSETQ.

The chain couples TRBV10-3 to TRBJ2-1; D call uncertain. There are 11 residues in the CDR3. Germline CDR1 and CDR2: ENHRY and SYGVKD. V was cut by 2 bases and J by 8 bases, with 4 bases left in between. In DNA, the CDR3 is TGTGCCATCAGTGAGATGGATGAGCAGTTCTTC. Translating gives CAISEMDEQFF.

The rearrangement links TRBV14 to TRBJ2-1; 8 positions match TRBD1. Germline trimming cut 5 bases from V and 14 bases from J; bases unmatched to any gene: 11. Germline CDR1 and CDR2: SGHDN and FVKESK. CDR3 length equals 13 residues. CDR3 DNA sequence: TGTGCCAGCAGCGCAGGACAGGGCAATGCGGAGTTCTTC. As protein: CASSAGQGNAEFF. The variable domain in full, with the rest retrieved from reference TRBV14 and TRBJ2-1, is EAGVTQFPSHSVIEKGQTVTLRCDPISGHDNLYWYRRVMGKEIKFLLHFVKESKQDESGMPNNRFLAERTGGTYSTLKVQPAELEDSGVYFCASSAGQGNAEFFGPGTRLTVL.

This clonotype was seen ten or more times. The chain combines TRBV20-1 with TRBJ2-5; D perhaps matches TRBD1 (6 bases). This CDR3 spans 13 amino acids. From germline, CDR1 is DFQATT and CDR2 SNEGSKA (reference sequence). Trimming removed 8 bases from V and 2 bases from J, with 15 bases in between. CDR3 sequence (DNA): TGCAGTCCATGGGGGCCCTCTCAAGAGACCCAGTACTTC. Amino acids: CSPWGPSQETQYF.

The chain employs TRBV5-6 and TRBJ1-1; 8 positions agree with TRBD1. The trim removed 4 bases at V and 0 bases at J, leaving 5 bases unmatched. The CDR3 consists of 15 residues. Germline V gene data show CDR1 as SGHDT and CDR2 as YYEEEE. The CDR3 reads CASSAGQAVNTEAFF. Written as DNA, the CDR3 is TGTGCCAGCAGCGCGGGACAGGCTGTGAACACTGAAGCTTTCTTT. Supplemented by reference TRBV5-6 and TRBJ1-1, the full variable domain reads DAGVTQSPTHLIKTRGQQVTLRCSPKSGHDTVSWYQQALGQGPQFIFQYYEEEERQRGNFPDRFSGHQFPNYSSELNVNALLLGDSALYLCASSAGQAVNTEAFFGQGTRLTVV.

This chain links TRBV3-1 with TRBJ2-1; D is possibly TRBD2 (6 bases). Per the germline V gene, CDR1 is LGHDT and CDR2 is YNNKEL (reference sequence). V dropped 4 bases and J dropped 7 bases, with 17 bases sitting between them. The CDR3 consists of 15 residues. The CDR3 protein is CASSRMAGTRNEQFF. CDR3 bases: TGTGCCAGCAGCCGAATGGCCGGGACTCGGAATGAGCAGTTCTTC.

The genes are TRBV7-9 and TRBJ2-7; TRBD2 agrees at 13 bases. The CDR3 extends over 16 amino acids. V lost 5 bases and J lost 6; bases outside the gene matches: 10. Germline V lookup: CDR1 SEHNR, CDR2 FQNEAQ (reference sequence). The DNA for the CDR3 is TGTGCCAGCAGCCACGCGTGGACTAGCGGGAGTCCCGAGCAGTACTTC. Encoded protein: CASSHAWTSGSPEQYF.

In this sample, this clonotype turned up many times. This chain uses TRBV6-5 with TRBJ2-7, with D possibly TRBD2 on 6 matching bases. The germline V gene has CDR1 MNHEY and CDR2 SVGAGI. V lost 6 bases, J lost 1 base, and 10 bases lay in between. This CDR3 region has 13 residues. In DNA form, the CDR3 reads TGTGCCAGCAGGTACCGGGGGTCCTACGAGCAGTACTTC. Its protein is CASRYRGSYEQYF.

This clonotype was picked up a small number of times. V and J are TRBV20-1 and TRBJ1-1; maybe TRBD1 (5 bases). CDR1 and CDR2 (germline): DFQATT, SNEGSKA (reference sequence). V lost 3 bases, J lost 4 bases, and 12 bases lay in between. This CDR3 spans 13 amino acids. The CDR3 reads CSASYIQGTEAFF. CDR3 coding DNA: TGCAGTGCTAGTTACATCCAGGGCACTGAAGCTTTCTTT.

The V gene is TRBV19, the J gene TRBJ2-1; 8 nucleotides line up with TRBD1. V lost 3 bases to trimming and J lost 4 bases; unmatched junction nucleotides: 2. CDR1 and CDR2 (germline): LNHDA, SQIVND (reference sequence). The CDR3 runs 14 residues. CDR3 amino acids: CASSIDRGYNEQFF. The CDR3 nucleotides are TGTGCCAGTAGTATTGACAGGGGTTACAATGAGCAGTTCTTC.

This clonotype has more than one count but fewer than ten. The chain links TRBV5-1 to TRBJ2-2, with 9 bases lining up with TRBD1. V trimming: 4 bases; J trimming: 2 bases; junction bases outside the gene matches: 6. CDR3 length equals 16 residues. Germline V lookup: CDR1 SGHRS, CDR2 YFSETQ. In DNA, the CDR3 is TGCGCCAGCAGCCCTACAGGGGGCACTAACACCGGGGAGCTGTTTTTT. Amino acid sequence: CASSPTGGTNTGELFF. The entire variable domain, with the rest obtained from reference TRBV5-1 and TRBJ2-2, is as follows: KAGVTQTPRYLIKTRGQQVTLSCSPISGHRSVSWYQQTPGQGLQFLFEYFSETQRNKGNFPGRFSGRQFSNSRSEMNVSTLELGDSALYLCASSPTGGTNTGELFFGEGSRLTVL.

This clonotype came up a few times. The CDR3 here is CSAEQILGGELFF. The CDR3 nucleotides read TGCAGCGCGGAGCAGATCCTGGGGGGGGAGCTGTTTTTT. The rearrangement uses TRBV29-1 and TRBJ2-2; no definite D call. From germline, CDR1 is SQVTM and CDR2 ANQGSEA. V was clipped by 7 bases and J by 8 bases, with 17 bases between them. The CDR3 consists of 13 residues.

The gene calls are TRBV7-2 and TRBJ2-2; TRBD2 is a possible D gene (5 bases). CDR1 and CDR2 from the germline V gene are SGHTA and FQGNSA. CDR3 size: 16 residues. V lost 1 base to trimming and J lost 5 bases, with 14 bases between them. This CDR3 is CASSLGLRVRTGELFF. The CDR3 nucleotides read TGTGCCAGCAGCTTAGGACTAAGAGTGAGGACCGGGGAGCTGTTTTTT.

This clonotype was counted ten times or more. The chain employs TRBV29-1 and TRBJ2-1, with D tentatively TRBD2 (6 bases). CDR3 length: 15 residues. Between the trimmed V and J ends, which lost 4 bases and 7 bases, there was a span of 20 bases. The germline V gene has CDR1 SQVTM and CDR2 ANQGSEA. CDR3: CSVGGPSAYRNEQFF. The CDR3 DNA sequence: TGCAGCGTTGGTGGGCCTAGCGCTTACAGGAATGAGCAGTTCTTC.

The chain links TRBV7-2 to TRBJ2-7; the D call may be TRBD1 or TRBD2 (5 bases each). Trimming shortened V by 5 bases and J by 0 bases, and 20 bases separated the two germline ends. The germline V gene has CDR1 SGHTA and CDR2 FQGNSA. The CDR3 loop spans 17 amino acids. CDR3: CASSPRGRRDGSYEQYF. The CDR3 nucleotides are TGTGCCAGCAGCCCTAGAGGTCGTCGGGACGGCTCCTACGAGCAGTACTTC.

This clonotype was counted many times. The genes are TRBV2 and TRBJ2-7; D is unresolved. Germline V gene lookup returns CDR1 SNHLY and CDR2 FYNNEI. V lost 6 bases to trimming and J lost 4 bases, with 7 bases between them. CDR3 length: 11 amino acids. CDR3 in DNA: TGTGCCAGCAGAGAGGAATACGAGCAGTACTTC. Its translation is CASREEYEQYF.

The chain is built from TRBV6-1 and TRBJ1-5; D unresolved. V gave up 1 base and J gave up 9 bases, with 4 bases separating them. CDR1 is MNHNS, CDR2 SASEGT, per germline. The length of the CDR3 is 11 residues. The CDR3 sequence: CASSEDRPQHF. Written as DNA, the CDR3 is TGTGCCAGCAGTGAAGATCGGCCCCAGCATTTT.

The chain links TRBV28 to TRBJ2-7; TRBD2 is a possible D gene (6 bases). Germline CDR1 and CDR2: MDHEN and SYDVKM. Trimming took off 5 bases at V and 2 bases at J, with 13 bases between the two ends. There are 14 residues in the CDR3. CDR3 residues: CASSLSGFTYEQYF. CDR3 sequence (DNA): TGTGCCAGCAGTCTAAGCGGGTTCACCTACGAGCAGTACTTC. The full variable domain, rest sourced from reference TRBV28 and TRBJ2-7, is DVKVTQSSRYLVKRTGEKVFLECVQDMDHENMFWYRQDPGLGLRLIYFSYDVKMKEKGDIPEGYSVSREKKERFSLILESASTNQTSMYLCASSLSGFTYEQYFGPGTRLTVT.

The table lists this clonotype with many counts. The chain joins TRBV6-6 to TRBJ2-3; D is possibly TRBD2 (5 bases). CDR1 and CDR2 from the germline V gene are MNHNY and SVGAGI (reference sequence). The CDR3 sequence is 16 residues long. Trimming took 8 bases from V and 2 from J, leaving 20 bases between them. The CDR3 here is CASHPMVEGPTDTQYF. The CDR3, as DNA: TGTGCCAGCCACCCTATGGTTGAGGGCCCCACAGATACGCAGTATTTT.

This clonotype was detected only once. The rearrangement links TRBV6-2 or TRBV6-3 to TRBJ2-7, with D tentatively TRBD1 (5 bases). Germline lookup yields CDR1 MNHEY and CDR2 SVGEGT. This CDR3 contains 13 residues. The V gene lost 0 bases and the J gene lost 6 bases, with 9 bases spanning the gap. CDR3 nucleotides: TGTGCCAGCAGTTACTCCCAGGGAAGCGAGCAGTACTTC. Translation: CASSYSQGSEQYF.

The genes are TRBV7-9 and TRBJ2-7; 10 bases match TRBD2. This CDR3 is built from 20 residues. Trimming removed 1 base from V and 5 bases from J; junction bases left unmatched: 20. The germline gives CDR1 SEHNR, CDR2 FQNEAQ (reference sequence). CDR3 amino acids: CASSLENGLSGRAGIDEQYF. The CDR3 DNA reads as TGTGCCAGCAGCTTAGAGAACGGACTAAGCGGGAGGGCCGGGATTGACGAGCAGTACTTC.

This clonotype was recorded at least ten times. J is TRBJ2-1 and V is TRBV24-1; 7 nucleotides line up with TRBD2. CDR1 KGHDR and CDR2 SFDVKD come from the germline V gene. V gave up 3 bases and J gave up 10 bases; unmatched junction bases: 14. The CDR3 is made up of 16 amino acids. The CDR3 DNA follows: TGTGCCACCAGTGATCCTCTAGCGGAACGGCCCAGGGAGCAGTTCTTC. Its translation: CATSDPLAERPREQFF.

The V call is TRBV3-1, the J call TRBJ2-7; D gene uncertain. Trimming stripped 3 bases from V and 5 bases from J, with 8 bases between. CDR1 is LGHDT, CDR2 YNNKEL, per germline (reference sequence). The CDR3 loop spans 12 amino acids. Written as DNA, the CDR3 is TGTGCCAGCAGCCATATATCCGACGAGCAGTACTTC. Translation: CASSHISDEQYF.

V usage is TRBV30 and J usage is TRBJ2-7; TRBD2 matches at 8 bases. The germline V gene encodes CDR1 GTSNPN and CDR2 SVGIG (reference sequence). Trimming at V came to 2 bases and at J to 6 bases, leaving 15 bases not matched to a gene. The CDR3 contains 16 residues. The CDR3 bases are TGTGCCTGGAGTTTCACCTTAGGGGTAGCGGGATTCGAGCAGTACTTC. Its translation is CAWSFTLGVAGFEQYF.

The J gene is TRBJ1-1, the V gene TRBV13; D uncertain. The CDR3 totals 12 residues. Germline CDR1 and CDR2: PRHDT and FYEKMQ (reference sequence). Trimming stripped 3 bases from V and 2 bases from J, with 4 bases between. Here the CDR3 reads CASSFLNTEAFF. The CDR3 nucleotides are TGTGCCAGCAGCTTTCTCAACACTGAAGCTTTCTTT.

This clonotype was seen a few times. This rearrangement joins TRBV18 to TRBJ1-3, with TRBD1 matching 11 bases. The CDR3 sequence is 20 residues long. The V and J ends lost 1 base and 0 bases, in that order; junction bases with no gene match: 11. Germline V gene data show CDR1 as KGHSH and CDR2 as LQKENI. CDR3 loop: CASSPLDRGRVTVSGNTIYF. Written as DNA, the CDR3 is TGTGCCAGCTCACCACTGGACAGGGGGCGAGTGACCGTCTCTGGAAACACCATATATTTT.

The rearrangement uses TRBV20-1 and TRBJ2-1, with 7 bases aligning to TRBD2. V was pared by 5 bases and J by 4 bases, with 14 bases of the junction left unmatched. The CDR3 runs to 16 residues. Germline values: CDR1 DFQATT, CDR2 SNEGSKA (reference sequence). The DNA of the CDR3 is TGCAGTGCTGCGTGGGGCGAGGCTAGCGGATACAATGAGCAGTTCTTC. It encodes CSAAWGEASGYNEQFF.

The V gene is TRBV29-1, the J gene TRBJ1-3; no reliable D call. Looked up from germline, CDR1 is SQVTM and CDR2 is ANQGSEA. The CDR3 extends over 11 amino acids. V was trimmed by 5 bases and J by 4 bases, leaving 6 bases between them. The CDR3 region is CSVRSGNTIYF. The CDR3 DNA is TGCAGCGTTCGATCCGGAAACACCATATATTTT.